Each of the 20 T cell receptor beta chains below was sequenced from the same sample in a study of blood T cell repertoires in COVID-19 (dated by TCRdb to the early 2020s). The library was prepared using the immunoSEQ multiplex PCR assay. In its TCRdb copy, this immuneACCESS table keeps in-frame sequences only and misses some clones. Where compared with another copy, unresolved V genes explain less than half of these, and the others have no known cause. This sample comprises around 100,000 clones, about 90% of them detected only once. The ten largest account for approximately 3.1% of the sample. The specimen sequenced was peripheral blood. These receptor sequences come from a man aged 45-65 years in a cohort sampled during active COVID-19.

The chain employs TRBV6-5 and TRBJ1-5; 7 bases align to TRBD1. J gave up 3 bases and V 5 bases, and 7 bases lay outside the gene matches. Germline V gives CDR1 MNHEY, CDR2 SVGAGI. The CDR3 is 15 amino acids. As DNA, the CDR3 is TGTGCCAGCAGTCAACAACAGGGGCCCAATCAGCCCCAGCATTTT. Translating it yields CASSQQQGPNQPQHF.

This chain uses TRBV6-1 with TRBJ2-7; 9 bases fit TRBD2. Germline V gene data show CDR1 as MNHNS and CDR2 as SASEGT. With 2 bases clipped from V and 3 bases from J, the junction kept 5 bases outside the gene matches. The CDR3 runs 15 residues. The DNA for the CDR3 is TGTGCCAGCAGTGAAAAAGCGGGAGGCTACTACGAGCAGTACTTC. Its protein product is CASSEKAGGYYEQYF.

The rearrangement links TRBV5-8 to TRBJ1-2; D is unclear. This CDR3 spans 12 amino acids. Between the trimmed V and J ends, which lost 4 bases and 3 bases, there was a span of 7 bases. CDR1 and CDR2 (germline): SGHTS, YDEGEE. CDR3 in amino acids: CASSRTDYGYTF. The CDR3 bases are TGTGCCAGCAGCAGAACAGACTATGGCTACACCTTC.

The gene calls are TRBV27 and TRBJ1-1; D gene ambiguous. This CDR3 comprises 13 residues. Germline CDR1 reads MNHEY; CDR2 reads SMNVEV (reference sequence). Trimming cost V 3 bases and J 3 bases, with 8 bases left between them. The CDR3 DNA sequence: TGTGCCAGCAGTTTGAGGGTTTACACTGAAGCTTTCTTT. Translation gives CASSLRVYTEAFF.

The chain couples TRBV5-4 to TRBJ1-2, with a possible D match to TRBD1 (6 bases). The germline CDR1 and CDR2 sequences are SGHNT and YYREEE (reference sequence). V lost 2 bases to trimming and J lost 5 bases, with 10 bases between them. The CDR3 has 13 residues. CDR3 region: CASSLMGAYGYTF. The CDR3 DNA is TGTGCCAGCAGCTTAATGGGGGCGTATGGCTACACCTTC.

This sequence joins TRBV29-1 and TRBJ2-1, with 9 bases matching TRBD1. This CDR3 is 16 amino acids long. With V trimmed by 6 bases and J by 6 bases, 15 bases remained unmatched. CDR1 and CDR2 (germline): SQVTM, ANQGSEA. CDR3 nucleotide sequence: TGCAGCGTCGGCGACCCGGGACAGGGTTACAGCAATGAGCAGTTCTTC. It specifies CSVGDPGQGYSNEQFF.

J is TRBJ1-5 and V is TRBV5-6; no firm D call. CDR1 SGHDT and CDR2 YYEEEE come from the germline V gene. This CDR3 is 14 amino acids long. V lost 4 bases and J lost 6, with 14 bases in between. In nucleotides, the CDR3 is TGTGCCAGCAGCCGAACCATGCACGGTCAGCCCCAGCATTTT. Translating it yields CASSRTMHGQPQHF.

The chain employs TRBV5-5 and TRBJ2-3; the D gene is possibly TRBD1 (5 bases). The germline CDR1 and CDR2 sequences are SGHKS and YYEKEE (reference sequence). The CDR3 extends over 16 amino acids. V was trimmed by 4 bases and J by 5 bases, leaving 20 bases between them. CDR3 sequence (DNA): TGTGCCAGCAGCCCATCCAGGCAGGGAATTAGAGATACGCAGTATTTT. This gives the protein CASSPSRQGIRDTQYF.

In nucleotides, the CDR3 is TGTGCCAGCAGTCCAACGGGGGGGGGACAGCCCCAGCATTTT. Its translation: CASSPTGGGQPQHF. The J gene is TRBJ1-5, the V gene TRBV27; TRBD1 is a possible D gene (5 bases). Germline CDR1 MNHEY, CDR2 SMNVEV (reference sequence). The V end was cut by 5 bases, the J end by 7 bases, with 15 bases between. CDR3 size: 14 residues.

The CDR3: CASSPRRGNTGELFF. As DNA, the CDR3 is TGTGCCAGCAGCCCCCGGAGGGGGAACACCGGGGAGCTGTTTTTT. The rearrangement joins TRBV7-2 to TRBJ2-2, with a tentative D call TRBD2 (6 bases). Germline-derived CDR1 and CDR2 are SGHTA and FQGNSA. The CDR3 sequence is 15 residues long. Trimming left V 5 bases short and J 1 base short, with 11 bases between.

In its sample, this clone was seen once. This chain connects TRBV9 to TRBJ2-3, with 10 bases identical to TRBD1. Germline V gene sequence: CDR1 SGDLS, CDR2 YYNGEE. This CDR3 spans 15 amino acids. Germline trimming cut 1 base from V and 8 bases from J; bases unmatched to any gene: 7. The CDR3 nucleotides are TGTGCCAGCAGCGTACTCGGGACAGGGGTTCCTACGCAGTATTTT. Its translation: CASSVLGTGVPTQYF.

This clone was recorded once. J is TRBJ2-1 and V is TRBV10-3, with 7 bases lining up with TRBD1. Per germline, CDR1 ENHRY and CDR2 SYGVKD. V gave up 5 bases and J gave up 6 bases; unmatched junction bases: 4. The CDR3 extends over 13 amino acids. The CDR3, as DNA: TGTGCCATCAGTCCCGGACAGGTCAATGAGCAGTTCTTC. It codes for CAISPGQVNEQFF.

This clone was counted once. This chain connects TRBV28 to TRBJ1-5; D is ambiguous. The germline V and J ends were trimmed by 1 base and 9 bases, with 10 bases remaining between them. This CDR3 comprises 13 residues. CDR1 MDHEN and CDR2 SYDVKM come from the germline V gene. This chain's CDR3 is CASSLLGVRPQHF. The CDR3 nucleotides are TGTGCCAGCAGTTTATTGGGAGTCAGGCCCCAGCATTTT.

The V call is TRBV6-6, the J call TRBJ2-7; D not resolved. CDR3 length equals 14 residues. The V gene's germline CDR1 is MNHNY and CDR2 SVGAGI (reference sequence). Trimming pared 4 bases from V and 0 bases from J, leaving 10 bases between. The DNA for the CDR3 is TGTGCCAGCAGTTTCGGAACAGCCTCCTACGAGCAGTACGTC. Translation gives CASSFGTASYEQYV.

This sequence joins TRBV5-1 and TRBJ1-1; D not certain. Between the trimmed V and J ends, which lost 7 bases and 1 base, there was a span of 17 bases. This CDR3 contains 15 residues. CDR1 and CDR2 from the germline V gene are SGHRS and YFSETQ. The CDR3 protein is CASLLSAGSNTEAFF. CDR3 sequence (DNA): TGCGCCAGCCTCCTCTCAGCAGGCTCGAACACTGAAGCTTTCTTT.

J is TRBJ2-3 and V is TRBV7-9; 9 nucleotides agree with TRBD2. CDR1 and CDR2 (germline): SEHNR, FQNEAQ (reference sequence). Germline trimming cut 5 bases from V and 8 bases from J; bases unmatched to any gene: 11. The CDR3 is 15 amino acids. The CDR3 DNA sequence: TGTGCCAGCAGCCCGATGGGCGGGGGGGCAGTTACGCAGTATTTT. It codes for CASSPMGGGAVTQYF.

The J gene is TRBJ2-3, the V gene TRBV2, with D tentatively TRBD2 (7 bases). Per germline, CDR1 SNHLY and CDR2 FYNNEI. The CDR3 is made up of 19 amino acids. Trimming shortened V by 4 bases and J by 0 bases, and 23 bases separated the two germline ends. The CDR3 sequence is CASSGLWGGARVSTDTQYF. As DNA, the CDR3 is TGTGCCAGCAGTGGATTGTGGGGGGGGGCCAGAGTGAGCACAGATACGCAGTATTTT.

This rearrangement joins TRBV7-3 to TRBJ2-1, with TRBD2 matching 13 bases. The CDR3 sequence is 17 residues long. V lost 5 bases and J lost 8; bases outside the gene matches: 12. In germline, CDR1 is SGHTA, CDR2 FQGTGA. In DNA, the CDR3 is TGTGCCAGCAGCGCTGGACTAGCGGGGGCCGGTGGGTATGAGCAGTTCTTC. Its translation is CASSAGLAGAGGYEQFF.

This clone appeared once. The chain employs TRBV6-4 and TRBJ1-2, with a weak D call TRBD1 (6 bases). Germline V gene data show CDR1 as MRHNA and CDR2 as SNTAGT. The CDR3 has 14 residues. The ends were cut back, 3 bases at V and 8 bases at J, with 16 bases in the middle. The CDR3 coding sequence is TGTGCCAGCAGTGAGACCGCGGGGGCAGGGGGCTACACCTTC. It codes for CASSETAGAGGYTF.

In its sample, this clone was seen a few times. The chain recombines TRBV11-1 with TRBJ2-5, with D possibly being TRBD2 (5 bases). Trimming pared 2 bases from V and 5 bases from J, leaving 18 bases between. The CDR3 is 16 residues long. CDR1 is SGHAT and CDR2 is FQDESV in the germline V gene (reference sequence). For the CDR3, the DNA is TGTGCCAGCAGCTTACGGACCAGCAACCGAGGGGAGACCCAGTACTTC. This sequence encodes CASSLRTSNRGETQYF.